This section outlines one T cell receptor (beta chain) sequence together with its context. The record originates from a study of T cells in Graves' hyperthyroidism and ophthalmopathy. V was shortened by 0 bases and J by 1 base, with 7 bases between the two germline ends. The CDR3 contains 13 residues. Germline CDR1 is GTSNPN and CDR2 is SVGIG (reference sequence). Using RNA transcripts as the source, TCR beta CDR3 regions were amplified. The HTBI set primed first-round TCR CDR3 RT-PCR. TCRdb fed the multiplex PCR reads into MiXCR, producing one record per CDR3 protein. The profile covers more than 500,000 distinct CDR3 sequences, with approximately 14% appearing a single time and 3.5% to 4.5% taken by the ten largest.

The sequenced sample was blood. This chain connects TRBV30 to TRBJ2-7; the D is unclear. The receptor was isolated from a woman between 40 and 50 years old with Graves' ophthalmopathy. The CDR3, as DNA: TGTGCCTGGAGTGTACTGGCGTCCTACGAGCAGTACTTC. This translates into CAWSVLASYEQYF.